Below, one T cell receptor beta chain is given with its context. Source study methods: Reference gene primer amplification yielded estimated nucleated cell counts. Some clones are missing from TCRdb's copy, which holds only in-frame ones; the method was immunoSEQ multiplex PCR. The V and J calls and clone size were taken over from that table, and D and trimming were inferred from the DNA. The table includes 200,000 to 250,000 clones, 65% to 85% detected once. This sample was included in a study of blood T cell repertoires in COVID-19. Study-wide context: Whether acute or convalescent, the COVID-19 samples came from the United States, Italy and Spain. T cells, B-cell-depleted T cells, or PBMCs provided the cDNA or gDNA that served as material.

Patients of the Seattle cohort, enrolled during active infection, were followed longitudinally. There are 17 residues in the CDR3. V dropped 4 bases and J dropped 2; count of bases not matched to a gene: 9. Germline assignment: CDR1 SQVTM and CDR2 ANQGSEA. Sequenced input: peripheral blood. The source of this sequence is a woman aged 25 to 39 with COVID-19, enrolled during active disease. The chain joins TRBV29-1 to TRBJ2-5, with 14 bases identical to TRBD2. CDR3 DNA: TGCAGCGTTGGGGGCCCGACTAGCGGGGGGGCGCAAGAGACCCAGTACTTC. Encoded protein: CSVGGPTSGGAQETQYF.